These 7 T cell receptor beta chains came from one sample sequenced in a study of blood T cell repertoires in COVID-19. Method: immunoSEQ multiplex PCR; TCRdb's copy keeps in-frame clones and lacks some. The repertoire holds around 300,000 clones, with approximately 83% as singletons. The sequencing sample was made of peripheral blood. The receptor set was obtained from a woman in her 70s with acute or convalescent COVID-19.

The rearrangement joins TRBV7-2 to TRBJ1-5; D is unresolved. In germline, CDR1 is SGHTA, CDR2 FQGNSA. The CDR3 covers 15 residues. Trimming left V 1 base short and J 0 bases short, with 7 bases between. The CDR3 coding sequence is TGTGCCAGCAGCTTAGTAGTAAATAGCAATCAGCCCCAGCATTTT. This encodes CASSLVVNSNQPQHF.

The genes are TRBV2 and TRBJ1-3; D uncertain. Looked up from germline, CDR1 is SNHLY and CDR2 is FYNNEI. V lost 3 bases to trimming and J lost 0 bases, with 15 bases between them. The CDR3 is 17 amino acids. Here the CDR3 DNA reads TGTGCCAGCAGTGAGGGGAGGCGGTTGAGCTCTGGAAACACCATATATTTT. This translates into CASSEGRRLSSGNTIYF.

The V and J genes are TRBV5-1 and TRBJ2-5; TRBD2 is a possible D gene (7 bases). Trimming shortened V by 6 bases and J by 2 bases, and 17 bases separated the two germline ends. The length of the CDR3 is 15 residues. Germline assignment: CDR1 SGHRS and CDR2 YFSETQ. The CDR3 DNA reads TGCGCCAGCAAGCCCTGGGCGGGGGCGCAAGAGACCCAGTACTTC. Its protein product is CASKPWAGAQETQYF.

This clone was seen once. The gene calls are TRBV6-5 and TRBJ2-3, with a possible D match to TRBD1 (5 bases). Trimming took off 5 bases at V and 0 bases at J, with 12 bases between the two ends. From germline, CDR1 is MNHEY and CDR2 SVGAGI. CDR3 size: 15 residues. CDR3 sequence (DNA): TGTGCCAGCAGTCTAGGGGCAGGCAGCACAGATACGCAGTATTTT. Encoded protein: CASSLGAGSTDTQYF.

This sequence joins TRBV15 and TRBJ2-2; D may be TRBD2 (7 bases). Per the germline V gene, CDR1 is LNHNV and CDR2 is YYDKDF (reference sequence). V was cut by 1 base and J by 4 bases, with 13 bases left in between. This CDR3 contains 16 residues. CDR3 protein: CATSRAPAGATGELFF. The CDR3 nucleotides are TGTGCCACCAGCAGAGCCCCCGCGGGGGCCACCGGGGAGCTGTTTTTT.

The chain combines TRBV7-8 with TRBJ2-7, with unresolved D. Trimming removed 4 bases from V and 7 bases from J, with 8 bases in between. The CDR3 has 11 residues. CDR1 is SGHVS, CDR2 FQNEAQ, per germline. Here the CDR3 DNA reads TGTGCCAGCAGCTCTAAGTTGGAGCAGTACTTC. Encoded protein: CASSSKLEQYF.

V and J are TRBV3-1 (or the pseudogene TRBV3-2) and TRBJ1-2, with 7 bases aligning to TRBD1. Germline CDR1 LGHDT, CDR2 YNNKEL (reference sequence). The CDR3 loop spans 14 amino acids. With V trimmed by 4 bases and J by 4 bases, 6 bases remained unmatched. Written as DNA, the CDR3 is TGTGCCAGCAGCCCTACAGGGGATGCCTATGGCTACACCTTC. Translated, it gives CASSPTGDAYGYTF.